The 24 T cell receptor beta chains given below trace back to one sample, sequenced in a study of blood T cells in healthy people across ages. Next came a second PCR, run for roughly 7 to 12 cycles, which used a sample-barcoded 5' primer along with a J-beta primer mix. Via MiXCR, TCRdb re-called the 5' RACE reads, giving one row per CDR3 protein. The data hold more than 650,000 distinct CDR3 sequences, with under 30% observed a single time. These data also featured in a second study, about T cells of mothers and their children.

Sequenced input: blood. The receptors originated from a boy younger than 18 in good health.

The J gene is TRBJ2-2, the V gene TRBV25-1; D perhaps matches TRBD1 (5 bases). CDR3 size: 18 residues. Looked up from germline, CDR1 is MGHDK and CDR2 is SYGVNS. Trimming cost V 1 base and J 6 bases, with 21 bases left between them. The CDR3 spells CASSESRPRPQGAGELFF. The CDR3 DNA reads as TGTGCCAGCAGTGAATCCCGACCGCGACCGCAAGGGGCCGGGGAGCTGTTTTTT.

This clonotype was counted a few times. A junction end diverges from the germline sequence, so it may reflect a read error. The V call is TRBV9, the J call TRBJ2-5, with 12 positions matching TRBD2. Germline CDR1 is SGDLS and CDR2 is YYNGEE. The CDR3 length is 16 residues. The CDR3 nucleotides read TGTGTCAGCAGCGTCACTAGCGGGGGGCCGCAAGAGACCCAGTACTTC. Amino acids: CVSSVTSGGPQETQYF.

The chain is built from TRBV18 and TRBJ2-5, with D maybe TRBD2 (5 bases). The J call may be mistaken, given a closer DNA end match to TRBJ2-1. The CDR3 is made up of 15 amino acids. CDR1 KGHSH and CDR2 LQKENI come from the germline V gene. Here the CDR3 DNA reads TGTGCCAGCTCACCGGAGGCAGGAACTTACGATGAGCAGTTCTTC. Translating it yields CASSPEAGTYDEQFF.

This clonotype was detected a few times. The chain combines TRBV10-1 with TRBJ2-5, with D uncertain. CDR1 and CDR2 from the germline V gene are WNHNN and SYGVQD (reference sequence). This CDR3 has 13 residues. V dropped 6 bases and J dropped 2 bases, with 10 bases sitting between them. This CDR3 reads CASRMTIQETQYF. The CDR3 nucleotides read TGCGCCAGCAGAATGACGATACAAGAGACCCAGTACTTC.

The rearrangement links TRBV29-1 to TRBJ2-3; TRBD2 matches at 10 bases. V gave up 4 bases and J gave up 6 bases; unmatched junction bases: 4. Germline CDR1 and CDR2: SQVTM and ANQGSEA. This CDR3 comprises 13 residues. In DNA, the CDR3 is TGCAGCGTTGGTCCTAGCGGGGGCGATACGCAGTATTTT. Residues: CSVGPSGGDTQYF.

This clonotype was observed a few times. This chain links TRBV12-3 or TRBV12-4 with TRBJ2-5; 7 bases map to TRBD1. This CDR3 has 14 residues. V dropped 3 bases and J dropped 4; count of bases not matched to a gene: 5. This CDR3 reads CASSFQGVLETQYF. The CDR3 DNA follows: TGTGCCAGCAGTTTCCAGGGGGTTTTAGAGACCCAGTACTTC.

This clonotype was seen only a few times. The CDR3 loop is CASRVGWASTFVGNIQYF. For the CDR3, the DNA is TGTGCCAGCAGGGTGGGATGGGCTAGCACCTTCGTAGGAAACATTCAGTACTTC. The genes are TRBV2 and TRBJ2-4; maybe TRBD2 (5 bases). Trimming left V 6 bases short and J 6 bases short, with 27 bases between. CDR1 is SNHLY and CDR2 is FYNNEI in the germline V gene. This CDR3 has 18 residues.

The V call is TRBV7-2, the J call TRBJ2-5; D gene uncertain. TRBJ2-1 matches the DNA end more closely, so the J call is doubtful. The CDR3 length is 13 residues. Per germline, CDR1 SGHTA and CDR2 FQGNSA. CDR3 in DNA: TGTGCCAGCAGCCCGTACAGTTTTGGTGAGCAGTTCTTC. This codes for CASSPYSFGEQFF.

The gene calls are TRBV2 and TRBJ1-4, with D possibly TRBD1 on 5 matching bases. Germline V lookup: CDR1 SNHLY, CDR2 FYNNEI. Deletions cut 3 bases from V and 7 bases from J, with 9 bases between. There are 13 residues in the CDR3. The CDR3 here is CASSDWRGEKLFF. The CDR3 bases are TGTGCCAGCAGTGATTGGAGGGGTGAAAAACTGTTTTTT.

The sample holds a few counts of this clonotype. The chain joins TRBV9 to TRBJ2-5; D is ambiguous. Germline loops: CDR1 SGDLS, CDR2 YYNGEE. V lost 2 bases and J 0 bases, leaving 8 bases between the germline ends. The CDR3 covers 14 residues. CDR3 sequence (DNA): TGTGCCAGCAGCGTCCGGTGGGACCAAGAGACCCAGTACTTC. Translating gives CASSVRWDQETQYF.

The rearrangement uses TRBV6-1 and TRBJ2-1; D may be TRBD2 (6 bases). The V end was cut by 7 bases, the J end by 6 bases, with 19 bases between. CDR3 length: 15 amino acids. Germline V gives CDR1 MNHNS, CDR2 SASEGT. The CDR3 spells CASTKGLIGPNEQFF. The CDR3 DNA reads TGTGCCAGCACCAAAGGACTAATCGGTCCCAATGAGCAGTTCTTC.

This clonotype has only a few counts. This chain links TRBV11-2 with TRBJ1-2, with a possible D match to TRBD1 (5 bases). The CDR3 is made up of 15 amino acids. Trimming removed 2 bases at V and 4 bases at J, with 14 bases between. Germline loops: CDR1 SGHAT, CDR2 FQNNGV. The CDR3 nucleotides are TGTGCCAGCAGCTTAACCTCTGGGGGTCCCTATGGCTACACCTTC. Its protein product is CASSLTSGGPYGYTF.

Only a few counts were recorded for this clonotype. The chain links TRBV5-1 to TRBJ1-2; 10 bases match TRBD1. CDR1 is SGHRS, CDR2 YFSETQ, per germline. The CDR3 runs 13 residues. Trimming removed 4 bases from V and 14 bases from J; junction bases left unmatched: 11. CDR3 protein: CASSPGTGETTTF. CDR3 sequence (DNA): TGCGCCAGCAGCCCCGGGACAGGGGAGACTACTACCTTC.

To note about this clonotype: The junction does not match germline at one end; this may be a read error. The V gene is TRBV29-1, the J gene TRBJ2-3, with TRBD2 as a possible D gene (6 bases). The germline V gene encodes CDR1 SQVTM and CDR2 ANQGSEA. The CDR3 sequence is 15 residues long. CDR3 sequence: CSVSLGLLGTDMQYF. CDR3 nucleotide sequence: TGCAGCGTTTCCCTGGGACTGCTCGGCACAGATATGCAGTATTTT.

V usage is TRBV6-1 and J usage is TRBJ2-5; D gene uncertain. The J call may not be correct, given that the DNA end is closer to TRBJ2-1. Germline-derived CDR1 and CDR2 are MNHNS and SASEGT. The CDR3 is made up of 13 amino acids. The CDR3 bases are TGTGCCAGCAGTCCTCGGAAGGGCGATGAGCAGTTCTTC. Amino acids: CASSPRKGDEQFF.

This clonotype has just a few counts. The genes are TRBV12-3 or TRBV12-4 and TRBJ2-5; 8 nucleotides match TRBD2. This CDR3 contains 15 residues. The J segment lost 2 bases and the V segment lost 5 bases, leaving 7 bases of the junction unmatched. CDR3 in amino acids: CASSPSRLAQETQYF. DNA of the CDR3: TGTGCCAGCAGTCCCTCACGACTAGCGCAAGAGACCCAGTACTTC.

The chain carries TRBV6-5 and TRBJ2-3, with 11 bases fitting TRBD2. V was pared by 4 bases and J by 7 bases, with 10 bases of the junction left unmatched. Germline CDR1 MNHEY, CDR2 SVGAGI. This CDR3 is 16 amino acids long. The CDR3 nucleotides read TGTGCCAGCAGTTCTACTAGCGGGGGCGGCATGTATACGCAGTATTTT. It codes for CASSSTSGGGMYTQYF.

This clonotype was observed a handful of times. This chain links TRBV7-2 with TRBJ2-5; 7 bases align to TRBD2. CDR3 length: 13 amino acids. V was pared by 5 bases and J by 7 bases, with 7 bases of the junction left unmatched. Germline V CDR1 and CDR2: SGHTA, FQGNSA. CDR3 loop: CASSLDWEGTQYF. The DNA for the CDR3 is TGTGCCAGCAGCCTAGACTGGGAGGGGACCCAGTACTTC. The variable domain in full, completed from reference TRBV7-2 and TRBJ2-5, reads GAGVSQSPSNKVTEKGKDVELRCDPISGHTALYWYRQSLGQGLEFLIYFQGNSAPDKSGLPSDRFSAERTGGSVSTLTIQRTQQEDSAVYLCASSLDWEGTQYFGPGTRLLVL.

In its sample, this clonotype was seen a few times. The chain couples TRBV27 to TRBJ1-6; D remains ambiguous. Trimming shortened V by 3 bases and J by 8 bases, and 5 bases separated the two germline ends. Germline V lookup: CDR1 MNHEY, CDR2 SMNVEV (reference sequence). The CDR3 covers 12 residues. CDR3 loop: CASSFRDSPLHF. The CDR3 nucleotides read TGTGCCAGCAGTTTTAGGGATTCACCCCTCCACTTT.

The chain carries TRBV5-1 and TRBJ2-1; 8 bases map to TRBD1. The J call is uncertain, as TRBJ2-7 better fits the DNA end. Germline V gene sequence: CDR1 SGHRS, CDR2 YFSETQ. The CDR3 totals 15 residues. CDR3 loop: CASSSPYRGSYEQYF. CDR3 coding DNA: TGCGCCAGCAGCTCGCCATACAGGGGGTCGTACGAGCAGTACTTC.

This clonotype was seen more than once but under ten times. V usage is TRBV20-1 and J usage is TRBJ2-5; TRBD2 might be the D (5 bases). The DNA end is more similar to TRBJ2-1, so the J call may be wrong. Germline values: CDR1 DFQATT, CDR2 SNEGSKA (reference sequence). The CDR3 extends over 15 amino acids. CDR3 protein: CSADDPGWVYNEQFF. Written as DNA, the CDR3 is TGCAGTGCCGATGACCCGGGGTGGGTCTACAATGAGCAGTTCTTC.

The chain couples TRBV5-5 to TRBJ2-6; D remains unclear. Germline values: CDR1 SGHKS, CDR2 YYEKEE (reference sequence). Trimming cost V 5 bases and J 1 base, with 16 bases left between them. The CDR3 has 17 residues. The DNA for the CDR3 is TGTGCCAGCAGTCAACGGCCAAAGGTTTCTGGGGCCAACGTCCTGACTTTC. Encoded protein: CASSQRPKVSGANVLTF.

In DNA form, the CDR3 reads TGTGCCATCAGGGGACAGGGCGACGAAAAACTGTTTTTT. It is translated as CAIRGQGDEKLFF. The rearrangement joins TRBV10-3 to TRBJ1-4; TRBD1 matches at 9 bases. The CDR3 totals 13 residues. Germline V gene data show CDR1 as ENHRY and CDR2 as SYGVKD. After removal of 6 bases from V and 8 bases from J, the junction contained 4 bases not matched to a gene.

This chain links TRBV19 with TRBJ2-3; possibly TRBD2 for D (5 bases). The CDR3 is 16 residues long. The ends were cut back, 7 bases at V and 2 bases at J, with 19 bases in the middle. CDR1 and CDR2 (germline): LNHDA, SQIVND (reference sequence). The CDR3 loop reads CASTSPGVRDTDTQYF. In DNA form, the CDR3 reads TGTGCCAGTACCTCCCCCGGGGTTCGGGACACAGATACGCAGTATTTT.